This is a list of T cell receptor beta chains from one sample in a study of T-cell memory formation after mild COVID-19. MiXCR was run by TCRdb on the 5' RACE reads, yielding one entry per CDR3 protein. Of 470,000 or so distinct CDR3 sequences in the sample, over 15% are singletons; the top ten hold about 22%. Sequenced: PBMCs or a T cell subset sorted from them (not recorded which). The receptor set was obtained from a man aged 18 to 30 who had mild COVID-19 (a few samples of this study predate the infection). Cell type and time point are not known. Both conserved end residues are part of each CDR3. A D gene is named only where the DNA matches it firmly. Clone size is stated in some rows and not others, as once, few, many or a class when expanded.

CDR3 protein: CASSLGRGISPLHF
CDR3 DNA: TGTGCCAGCAGCTTAGGGAGAGGGATTTCACCCCTCCACTTT
V gene: TRBV7-2
J gene: TRBJ1-6
clone size: few
D gene: .

CDR3 protein: CASRSTYLRDTIYF
CDR3 DNA: TGCGCCAGCCGGTCAACATACCTCAGGGACACCATATATTTT
V gene: TRBV5-1
J gene: TRBJ1-3
clone size: few
D gene: .

CDR3 protein: CASSQGPFSTDTQYF
CDR3 DNA: TGCGCCAGCAGCCAAGGCCCCTTTAGCACAGATACGCAGTATTTT
V gene: TRBV4-3
J gene: TRBJ2-3
clone size: .
D gene: .

CDR3 protein: CASSVYPSADTQYF
CDR3 DNA: TGTGCCAGCAGCGTCTATCCTAGCGCAGATACGCAGTATTTT
V gene: TRBV3-1
J gene: TRBJ2-3
clone size: .
D gene: .

CDR3 protein: CASYRGQGYSPLHF
CDR3 DNA: TGTGCCAGCTACCGGGGACAGGGGTATTCACCCCTCCACTTT
V gene: TRBV28
J gene: TRBJ1-6
clone size: .
D gene: TRBD1

CDR3 protein: CASSRGTARVDTQYF
CDR3 DNA: TGTGCCAGCAGCCGGGGGACAGCGCGGGTCGATACGCAGTATTTT
V gene: TRBV5-5
J gene: TRBJ2-3
clone size: .
D gene: .

CDR3 protein: CASSERNRENTEAFF
CDR3 DNA: TGTGCCAGCAGTGAAAGGAACAGGGAGAACACTGAAGCTTTCTTT
V gene: TRBV6-1
J gene: TRBJ1-1
clone size: few
D gene: .

CDR3 protein: CASSQPTSTDTQYF
CDR3 DNA: TGCGCCAGCAGCCAACCGACTAGCACAGATACGCAGTATTTT
V gene: TRBV4-1
J gene: TRBJ2-3
clone size: .
D gene: .

CDR3 protein: CASSPDGTLNNEQFF
CDR3 DNA: TGCGCCAGCAGCCCCGACGGGACACTGAACAATGAGCAGTTCTTC
V gene: TRBV5-1
J gene: TRBJ2-1
clone size: few
D gene: .

CDR3 protein: CASSVGQGDYNEQFF
CDR3 DNA: TGTGCCAGCAGCGTCGGACAGGGGGATTACAATGAGCAGTTCTTC
V gene: TRBV9
J gene: TRBJ2-1
clone size: .
D gene: TRBD1

CDR3 protein: CASSLRGDPNEKLFF
CDR3 DNA: TGTGCCAGCAGCTTGAGGGGGGATCCCAATGAAAAACTGTTTTTT
V gene: TRBV11-2
J gene: TRBJ1-4
clone size: once
D gene: .

CDR3 protein: CASSFLTRIAYNEQFF
CDR3 DNA: TGTGCCAGCAGCTTTCTTACTAGGATCGCCTACAATGAGCAGTTCTTC
V gene: TRBV5-6
J gene: TRBJ2-1
clone size: .
D gene: .

CDR3 protein: CARGQRGVTDTQYF
CDR3 DNA: TGTGCCAGAGGCCAGCGGGGCGTCACAGATACGCAGTATTTT
V gene: TRBV7-3
J gene: TRBJ2-3
clone size: .
D gene: TRBD2

CDR3 protein: CASSPGVRGYTF
CDR3 DNA: TGTGCCAGCAGCCCTGGCGTGCGTGGCTACACCTTC
V gene: TRBV7-9
J gene: TRBJ1-2
clone size: few
D gene: .

CDR3 protein: CASNREGTDTQYF
CDR3 DNA: TGTGCCAGCAACCGGGAAGGCACAGATACGCAGTATTTT
V gene: TRBV19
J gene: TRBJ2-3
clone size: .
D gene: .